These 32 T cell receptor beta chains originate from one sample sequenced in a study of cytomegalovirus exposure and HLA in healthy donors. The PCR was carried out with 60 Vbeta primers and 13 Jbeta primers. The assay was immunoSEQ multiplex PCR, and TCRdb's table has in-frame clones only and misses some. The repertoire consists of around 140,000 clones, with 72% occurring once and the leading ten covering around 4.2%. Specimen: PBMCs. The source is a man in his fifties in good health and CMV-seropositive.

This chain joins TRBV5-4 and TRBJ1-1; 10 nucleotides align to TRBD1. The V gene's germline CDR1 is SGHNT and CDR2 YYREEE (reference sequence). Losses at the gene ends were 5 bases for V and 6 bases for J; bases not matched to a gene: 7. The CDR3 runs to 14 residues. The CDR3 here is CASSREGTGAEAFF. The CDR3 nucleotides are TGTGCCAGCAGTCGGGAGGGGACAGGGGCTGAAGCTTTCTTT.

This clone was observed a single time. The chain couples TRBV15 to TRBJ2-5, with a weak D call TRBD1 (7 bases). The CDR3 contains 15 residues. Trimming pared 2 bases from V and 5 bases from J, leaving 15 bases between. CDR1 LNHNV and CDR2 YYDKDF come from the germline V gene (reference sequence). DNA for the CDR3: TGTGCCACCAGCAGACGAACCTCAGGGGGGGAGACCCAGTACTTC. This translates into CATSRRTSGGETQYF.

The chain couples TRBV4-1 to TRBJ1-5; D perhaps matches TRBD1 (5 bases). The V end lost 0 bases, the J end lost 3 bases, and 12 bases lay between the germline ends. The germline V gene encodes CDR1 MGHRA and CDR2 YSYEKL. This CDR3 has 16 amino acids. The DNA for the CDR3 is TGCGCCAGCAGCCAAGAACCCGGGACTAACAATCAGCCCCAGCATTTT. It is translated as CASSQEPGTNNQPQHF.

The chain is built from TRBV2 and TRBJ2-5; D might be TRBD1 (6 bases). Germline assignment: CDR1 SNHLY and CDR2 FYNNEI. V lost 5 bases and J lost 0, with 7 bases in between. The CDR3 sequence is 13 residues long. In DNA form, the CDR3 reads TGTGCCAGCAGTTGGGACAACCAAGAGACCCAGTACTTC. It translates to CASSWDNQETQYF.

The CDR3 DNA is TGTGCCACCAGCAGAAAGACCGGGACTAGCACAGATACGCAGTATTTT. Translated, it gives CATSRKTGTSTDTQYF. The chain combines TRBV15 with TRBJ2-3; a weak D match, TRBD2 (6 bases). The CDR3 covers 16 residues. Looked up from germline, CDR1 is LNHNV and CDR2 is YYDKDF (reference sequence). Trimming stripped 2 bases from V and 0 bases from J, with 12 bases between.

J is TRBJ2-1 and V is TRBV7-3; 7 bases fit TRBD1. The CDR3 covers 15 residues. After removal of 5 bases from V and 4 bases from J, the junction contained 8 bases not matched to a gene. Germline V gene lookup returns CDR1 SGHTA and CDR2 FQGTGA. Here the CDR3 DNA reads TGTGCCAGCAGCCTCAACAGGGGCCCTTACAATGAGCAGTTCTTC. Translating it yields CASSLNRGPYNEQFF.

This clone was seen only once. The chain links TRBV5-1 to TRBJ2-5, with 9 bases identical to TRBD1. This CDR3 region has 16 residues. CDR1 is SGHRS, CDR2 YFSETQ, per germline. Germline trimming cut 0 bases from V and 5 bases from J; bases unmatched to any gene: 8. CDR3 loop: CASSLAPTGGKETQYF. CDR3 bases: TGCGCCAGCAGCTTGGCCCCAACAGGGGGCAAGGAGACCCAGTACTTC. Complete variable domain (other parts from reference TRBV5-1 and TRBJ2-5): KAGVTQTPRYLIKTRGQQVTLSCSPISGHRSVSWYQQTPGQGLQFLFEYFSETQRNKGNFPGRFSGRQFSNSRSEMNVSTLELGDSALYLCASSLAPTGGKETQYFGPGTRLLVL.

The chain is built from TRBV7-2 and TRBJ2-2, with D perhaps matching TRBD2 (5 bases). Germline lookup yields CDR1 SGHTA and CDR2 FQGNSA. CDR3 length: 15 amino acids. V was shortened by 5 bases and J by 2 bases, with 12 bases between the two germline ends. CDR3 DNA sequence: TGTGCCAGCAGCCTTACACCGGGAAACACCGGGGAGCTGTTTTTT. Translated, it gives CASSLTPGNTGELFF.

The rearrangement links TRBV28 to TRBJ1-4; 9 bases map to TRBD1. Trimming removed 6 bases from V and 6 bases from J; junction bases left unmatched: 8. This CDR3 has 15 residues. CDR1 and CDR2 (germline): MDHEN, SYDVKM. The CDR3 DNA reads TGTGCCAGCAGCCTGGACAGGGGAGGTGATGAAAAACTGTTTTTT. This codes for CASSLDRGGDEKLFF.

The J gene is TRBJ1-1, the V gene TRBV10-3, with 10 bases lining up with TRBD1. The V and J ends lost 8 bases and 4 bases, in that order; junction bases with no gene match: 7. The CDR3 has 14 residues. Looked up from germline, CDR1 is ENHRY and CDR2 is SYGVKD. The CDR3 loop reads CAICLTGGSTEAFF. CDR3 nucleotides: TGTGCCATCTGCTTGACAGGGGGCTCCACTGAAGCTTTCTTT.

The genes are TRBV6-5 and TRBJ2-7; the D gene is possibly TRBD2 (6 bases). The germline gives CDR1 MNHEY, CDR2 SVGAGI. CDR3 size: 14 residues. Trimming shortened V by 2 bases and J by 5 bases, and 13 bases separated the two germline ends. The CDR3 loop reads CASSYSFGGNEQYF. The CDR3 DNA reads TGTGCCAGCAGTTACAGCTTTGGGGGGAACGAGCAGTACTTC.

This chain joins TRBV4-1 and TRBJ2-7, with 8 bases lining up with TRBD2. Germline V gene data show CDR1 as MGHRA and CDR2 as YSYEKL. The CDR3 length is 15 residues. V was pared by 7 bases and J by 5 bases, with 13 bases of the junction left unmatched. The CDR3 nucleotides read TGCGCCAGCACCCTTTCCGGGGGGGGCGCCGACGAGCAGTACTTC. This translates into CASTLSGGGADEQYF.

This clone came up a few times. The CDR3 DNA sequence: TGTGCCAGCAGTTATTGGACAGGGTCGAATGAAAAACTGTTTTTT. Amino acid sequence: CASSYWTGSNEKLFF. The J gene is TRBJ1-4, the V gene TRBV6-6, with 8 positions matching TRBD1. Losses at the gene ends were 3 bases for V and 5 bases for J; bases not matched to a gene: 5. Germline CDR1 and CDR2: MNHNY and SVGAGI (reference sequence). CDR3 length equals 15 residues.

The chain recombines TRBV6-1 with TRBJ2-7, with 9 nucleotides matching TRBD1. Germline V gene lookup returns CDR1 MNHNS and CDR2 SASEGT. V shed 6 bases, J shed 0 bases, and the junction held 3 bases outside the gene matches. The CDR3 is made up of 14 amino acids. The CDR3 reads CASSPGQGSYEQYF. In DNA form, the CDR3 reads TGTGCCAGCAGCCCGGGACAGGGCTCCTACGAGCAGTACTTC.

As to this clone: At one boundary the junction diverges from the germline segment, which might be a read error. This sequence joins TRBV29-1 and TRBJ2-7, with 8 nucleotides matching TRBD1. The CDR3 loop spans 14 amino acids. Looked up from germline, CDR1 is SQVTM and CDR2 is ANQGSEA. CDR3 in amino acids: CSAERTGQSYEQYF. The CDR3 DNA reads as TGCAGCGCTGAAAGGACAGGGCAATCCTACGAGCAGTACTTC.

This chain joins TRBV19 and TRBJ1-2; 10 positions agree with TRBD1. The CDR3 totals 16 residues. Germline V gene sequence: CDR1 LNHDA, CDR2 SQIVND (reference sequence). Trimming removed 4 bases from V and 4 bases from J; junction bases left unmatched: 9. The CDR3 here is CASSTRGTGEGYGYTF. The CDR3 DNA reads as TGTGCCAGTAGTACCCGGGGGACAGGGGAAGGCTATGGCTACACCTTC.

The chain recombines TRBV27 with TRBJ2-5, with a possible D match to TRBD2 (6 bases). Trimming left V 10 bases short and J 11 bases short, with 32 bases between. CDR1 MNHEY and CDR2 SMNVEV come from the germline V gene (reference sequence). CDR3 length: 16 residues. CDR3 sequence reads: CATHTGPTRSSGEQYF. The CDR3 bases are TGTGCCACCCATACGGGACCCACCCGGTCATCGGGGGAGCAGTACTTC.

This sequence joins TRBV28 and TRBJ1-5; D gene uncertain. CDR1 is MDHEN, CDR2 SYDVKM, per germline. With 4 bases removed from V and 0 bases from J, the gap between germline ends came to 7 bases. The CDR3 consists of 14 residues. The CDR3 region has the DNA TGTGCCAGCAGTTCGGCGGATAGCAATCAGCCCCAGCATTTT. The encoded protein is CASSSADSNQPQHF.

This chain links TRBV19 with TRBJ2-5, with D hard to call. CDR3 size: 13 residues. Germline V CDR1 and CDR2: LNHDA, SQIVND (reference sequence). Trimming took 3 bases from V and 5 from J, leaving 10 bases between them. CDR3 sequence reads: CASSMLLGETQYF. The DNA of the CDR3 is TGTGCCAGTAGTATGTTGTTGGGCGAGACCCAGTACTTC.

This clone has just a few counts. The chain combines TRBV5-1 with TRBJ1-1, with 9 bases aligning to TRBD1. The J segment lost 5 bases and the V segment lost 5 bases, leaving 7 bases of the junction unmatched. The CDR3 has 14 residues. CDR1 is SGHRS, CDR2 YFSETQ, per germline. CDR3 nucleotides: TGCGCCAGCAGGGCGGGACAGGGAAGGACTGAAGCTTTCTTT. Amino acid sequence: CASRAGQGRTEAFF.

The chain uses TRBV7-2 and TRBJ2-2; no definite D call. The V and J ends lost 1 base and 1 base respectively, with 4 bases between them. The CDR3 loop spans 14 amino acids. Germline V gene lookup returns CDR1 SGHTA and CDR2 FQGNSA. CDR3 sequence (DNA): TGTGCCAGCAGCTTAGGACTGAACACCGGGGAGCTGTTTTTT. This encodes CASSLGLNTGELFF.

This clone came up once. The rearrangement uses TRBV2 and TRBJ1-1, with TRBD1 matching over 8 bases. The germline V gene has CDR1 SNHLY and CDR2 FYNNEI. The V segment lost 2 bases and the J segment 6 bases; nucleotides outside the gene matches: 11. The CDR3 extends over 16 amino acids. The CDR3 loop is CASSEQGASPMPEAFF. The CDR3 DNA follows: TGTGCCAGCAGTGAACAGGGGGCCTCCCCGATGCCTGAAGCTTTCTTT.

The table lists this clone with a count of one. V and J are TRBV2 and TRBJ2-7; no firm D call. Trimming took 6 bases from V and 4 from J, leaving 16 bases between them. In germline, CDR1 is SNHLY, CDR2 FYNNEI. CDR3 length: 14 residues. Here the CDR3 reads CASSALGPRYEQYF. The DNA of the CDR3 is TGTGCCAGCAGCGCGCTAGGCCCACGTTACGAGCAGTACTTC.

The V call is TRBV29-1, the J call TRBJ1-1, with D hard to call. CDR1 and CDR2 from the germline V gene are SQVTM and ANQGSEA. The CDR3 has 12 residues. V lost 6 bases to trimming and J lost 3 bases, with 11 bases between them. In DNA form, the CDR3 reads TGCAGCGTGAGACGCAGCGACACTGAAGCTTTCTTT. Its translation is CSVRRSDTEAFF.

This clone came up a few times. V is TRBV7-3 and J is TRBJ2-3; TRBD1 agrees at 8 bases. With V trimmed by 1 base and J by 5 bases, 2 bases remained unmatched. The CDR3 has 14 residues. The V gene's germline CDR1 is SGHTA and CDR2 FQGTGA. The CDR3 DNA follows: TGTGCCAGCAGCTTAAATACAGGGGGAGATACGCAGTATTTT. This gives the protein CASSLNTGGDTQYF. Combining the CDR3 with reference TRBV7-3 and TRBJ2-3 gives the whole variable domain GAGVSQTPSNKVTEKGKYVELRCDPISGHTALYWYRQSLGQGPEFLIYFQGTGAADDSGLPNDRFFAVRPEGSVSTLKIQRTERGDSAVYLCASSLNTGGDTQYFGPGTRLTVL.

The CDR3 reads CASSSPHYTGGTQYF. CDR3 DNA sequence: TGTGCCAGCAGCTCCCCCCACTACACGGGGGGTACGCAGTATTTT. V usage is TRBV11-2 and J usage is TRBJ2-3; 7 nucleotides agree with TRBD2. The CDR3 runs to 15 residues. Looked up from germline, CDR1 is SGHAT and CDR2 is FQNNGV. Losses at the gene ends were 4 bases for V and 8 bases for J; bases not matched to a gene: 12.

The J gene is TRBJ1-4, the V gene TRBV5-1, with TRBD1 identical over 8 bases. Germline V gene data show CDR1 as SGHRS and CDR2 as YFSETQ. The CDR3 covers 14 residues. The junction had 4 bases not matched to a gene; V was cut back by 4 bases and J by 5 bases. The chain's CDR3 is CASSTGQANEKLFF. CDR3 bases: TGCGCCAGCAGCACGGGACAGGCGAATGAAAAACTGTTTTTT. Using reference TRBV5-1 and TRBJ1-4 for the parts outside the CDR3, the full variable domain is KAGVTQTPRYLIKTRGQQVTLSCSPISGHRSVSWYQQTPGQGLQFLFEYFSETQRNKGNFPGRFSGRQFSNSRSEMNVSTLELGDSALYLCASSTGQANEKLFFGSGTQLSVL.

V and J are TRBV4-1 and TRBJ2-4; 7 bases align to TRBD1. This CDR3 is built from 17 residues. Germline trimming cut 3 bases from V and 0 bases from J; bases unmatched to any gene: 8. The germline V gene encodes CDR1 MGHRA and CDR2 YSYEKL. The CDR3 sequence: CASSHGRDSLAKNIQYF. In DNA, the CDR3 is TGCGCCAGCAGCCACGGCCGGGACAGCTTAGCCAAAAACATTCAGTACTTC.

CDR3 bases: TGTGCCAGCGGCCCCGGGGGGTCCTACGAGCAGTACTTC. Its translation is CASGPGGSYEQYF. V gene TRBV6-6 combines with J gene TRBJ2-7; 7 nucleotides agree with TRBD2. This CDR3 comprises 13 residues. Per germline, CDR1 MNHNY and CDR2 SVGAGI (reference sequence). V lost 8 bases to trimming and J lost 1 base; unmatched junction nucleotides: 5.

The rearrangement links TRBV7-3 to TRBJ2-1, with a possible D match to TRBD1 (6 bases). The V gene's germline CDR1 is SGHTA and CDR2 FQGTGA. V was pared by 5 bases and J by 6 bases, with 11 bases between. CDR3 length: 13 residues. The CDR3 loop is CASSQGQFNEQFF. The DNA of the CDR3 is TGTGCCAGCAGCCAAGGACAGTTCAATGAGCAGTTCTTC. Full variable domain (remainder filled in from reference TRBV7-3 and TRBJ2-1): GAGVSQTPSNKVTEKGKYVELRCDPISGHTALYWYRQSLGQGPEFLIYFQGTGAADDSGLPNDRFFAVRPEGSVSTLKIQRTERGDSAVYLCASSQGQFNEQFFGPGTRLTVL.

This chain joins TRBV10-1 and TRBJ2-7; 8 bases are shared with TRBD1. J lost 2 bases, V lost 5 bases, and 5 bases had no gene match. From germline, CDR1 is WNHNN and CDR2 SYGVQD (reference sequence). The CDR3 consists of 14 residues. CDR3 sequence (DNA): TGCGCCAGCAGTCCGGACAGGGCGACCTACGAGCAGTACTTC. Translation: CASSPDRATYEQYF.

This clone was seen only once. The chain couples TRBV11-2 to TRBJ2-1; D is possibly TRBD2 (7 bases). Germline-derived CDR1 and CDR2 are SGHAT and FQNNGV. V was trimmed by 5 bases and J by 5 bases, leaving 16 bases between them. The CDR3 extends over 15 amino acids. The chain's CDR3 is CASSVFAGADNEQFF. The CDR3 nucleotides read TGTGCCAGCAGCGTGTTCGCGGGGGCAGACAATGAGCAGTTCTTC.